Presented here are 17 T cell receptor beta chains from one specimen sequenced in a study of cytomegalovirus exposure and HLA in healthy donors. 13 Jbeta primers and 60 Vbeta primers were used for the PCR. The method was immunoSEQ multiplex PCR; TCRdb's version includes in-frame clones alone and lacks a portion of them. The sample yields about 200,000 clones, roughly 80% seen once. The sequencing input was PBMCs. The origin of the receptors is a woman aged 40-49 years in good health and CMV-seronegative.

The V call is TRBV7-9, the J call TRBJ2-1, with TRBD2 identical over 7 bases. Per the germline V gene, CDR1 is SEHNR and CDR2 is FQNEAQ (reference sequence). The CDR3 length is 16 residues. V was pared by 5 bases and J by 0 bases, with 7 bases of the junction left unmatched. This chain's CDR3 is CASSTTSASSYNEQFF. The CDR3, as DNA: TGTGCCAGCAGCACTACTAGCGCGAGCTCCTACAATGAGCAGTTCTTC. The full variable domain, its missing parts supplied by reference TRBV7-9 and TRBJ2-1, is DTGVSQNPRHKITKRGQNVTFRCDPISEHNRLYWYRQTLGQGPEFLTYFQNEAQLEKSRLLSDRFSAERPKGSFSTLEIQRTEQGDSAMYLCASSTTSASSYNEQFFGPGTRLTVL.

This rearrangement joins TRBV7-8 to TRBJ2-3; the match to TRBD2 covers 8 bases. Trimming took 4 bases from V and 4 from J; bases not matched to a gene: 13. In germline, CDR1 is SGHVS, CDR2 FQNEAQ. The CDR3 is 17 amino acids. The CDR3 nucleotides read TGTGCCAGCAGCTCTAGCCTAACGGGAGGGGGGGCAGATACGCAGTATTTT. Translated, it gives CASSSSLTGGGADTQYF.

The count of this clone is one. This sequence joins TRBV27 and TRBJ2-7; 8 nucleotides align to TRBD1. Germline trimming cut 0 bases from V and 5 bases from J; bases unmatched to any gene: 6. This CDR3 spans 15 amino acids. CDR1 is MNHEY, CDR2 SMNVEV, per germline (reference sequence). The CDR3 loop reads CASSLSWQGANEQYF. The CDR3 nucleotides read TGTGCCAGCAGTTTATCGTGGCAGGGGGCGAACGAGCAGTACTTC.

This chain uses TRBV6-5 with TRBJ1-2; a possible D gene is TRBD1 (6 bases). Germline V gives CDR1 MNHEY, CDR2 SVGAGI. Trimming stripped 2 bases from V and 3 bases from J, with 13 bases between. The CDR3 length is 15 residues. The CDR3 sequence: CASSYLGRGDYGYTF. CDR3 nucleotides: TGTGCCAGCAGTTACCTTGGCAGGGGTGACTATGGCTACACCTTC.

The chain joins TRBV27 to TRBJ2-3; D may be TRBD2 (5 bases). Trimming shortened V by 6 bases and J by 1 base, and 20 bases separated the two germline ends. The V gene's germline CDR1 is MNHEY and CDR2 SMNVEV (reference sequence). This CDR3 has 17 residues. CDR3 sequence: CASRTSGFRRGTDTQYF. The DNA for the CDR3 is TGTGCCAGCAGGACATCGGGATTTCGTCGGGGCACAGATACGCAGTATTTT.

The chain employs TRBV7-6 and TRBJ2-2, with 7 positions matching TRBD2. Losses at the gene ends were 0 bases for V and 1 base for J; bases not matched to a gene: 2. Germline values: CDR1 SGHVS, CDR2 FNYEAQ. CDR3 length: 16 residues. In DNA form, the CDR3 reads TGTGCCAGCAGCTTAGCGGGCGGGAGGAACACCGGGGAGCTGTTTTTT. It yields the protein CASSLAGGRNTGELFF.

This clone was detected only once. V usage is TRBV2 and J usage is TRBJ2-3, with 10 bases lining up with TRBD1. CDR1 is SNHLY, CDR2 FYNNEI, per germline. This CDR3 region has 15 residues. V was clipped by 6 bases and J by 5 bases; unmatched bases: 8. The CDR3 DNA reads as TGTGCCAGCAGGGGACAGGGGCCATATATAGATACGCAGTATTTT. As protein: CASRGQGPYIDTQYF.

The chain employs TRBV27 and TRBJ2-7; the match to TRBD1 covers 9 bases. This CDR3 comprises 14 residues. The germline CDR1 and CDR2 sequences are MNHEY and SMNVEV (reference sequence). The V gene end was trimmed by 4 bases and the J gene end by 6 bases; junction bases not matched to a gene: 7. This CDR3 is CASSSNRGLSEQYF. In DNA form, the CDR3 reads TGTGCCAGCAGTTCGAACAGGGGGCTGAGCGAGCAGTACTTC.

The chain carries TRBV6-1 and TRBJ2-7, with 7 bases fitting TRBD2. Germline V lookup: CDR1 MNHNS, CDR2 SASEGT. The CDR3 is made up of 14 amino acids. The CDR3 loop reads CAAGFGGSSYEQYF. CDR3 coding DNA: TGTGCTGCAGGGTTCGGCGGGAGTAGCTACGAGCAGTACTTC.

The gene calls are TRBV10-1 and TRBJ2-1; D may be TRBD2 (6 bases). V lost 5 bases to trimming and J lost 6 bases, with 26 bases between them. Germline V gene data show CDR1 as WNHNN and CDR2 as SYGVQD (reference sequence). The CDR3 is made up of 18 amino acids. The CDR3 nucleotides read TGCGCCAGCAGTCTCACTGTCGGTTCGCGGGGAAGTTTCAATGAGCAGTTCTTC. This sequence encodes CASSLTVGSRGSFNEQFF.

The chain links TRBV5-1 to TRBJ2-7; D unclear. Germline CDR1 and CDR2: SGHRS and YFSETQ. Trimming took off 1 base at V and 5 bases at J, with 16 bases between the two ends. The CDR3 loop spans 15 amino acids. CDR3 bases: TGCGCCAGCAGCTTGCCCCCATCAGCTGGGCACGAGCAGTACTTC. Translation gives CASSLPPSAGHEQYF. Variable domain in full (rest from reference TRBV5-1 and TRBJ2-7): KAGVTQTPRYLIKTRGQQVTLSCSPISGHRSVSWYQQTPGQGLQFLFEYFSETQRNKGNFPGRFSGRQFSNSRSEMNVSTLELGDSALYLCASSLPPSAGHEQYFGPGTRLTVT.

The chain is built from TRBV9 and TRBJ2-3; 10 bases match TRBD1. Germline V lookup: CDR1 SGDLS, CDR2 YYNGEE. The CDR3 is 16 amino acids. V lost 3 bases, J lost 4 bases, and 8 bases stayed unmatched. CDR3 residues: CASSANTGTGADTQYF. CDR3 in DNA: TGTGCCAGCAGCGCCAACACCGGGACAGGGGCAGATACGCAGTATTTT.

This clone came up once. The rearrangement links TRBV6-7 to TRBJ2-5; 10 bases are a match to TRBD2. TRBV6-7 is an ORF for which the function is uncertain. The CDR3 consists of 16 residues. The junction had 18 bases not matched to a gene; V was cut back by 6 bases and J by 11 bases. CDR3: CASRTPKREGLGEQYF. CDR3 nucleotides: TGTGCCAGCAGGACTCCCAAGCGGGAGGGCCTTGGGGAGCAGTACTTC.

The CDR3 nucleotides are TGTGCCAGCAGCCGGACGCCGGGGGAGACCCAGTACTTC. The encoded protein is CASSRTPGETQYF. The rearrangement joins TRBV7-9 to TRBJ2-5, with a possible D match to TRBD2 (5 bases). The V end was cut by 5 bases, the J end by 5 bases, with 12 bases between. Germline lookup yields CDR1 SEHNR and CDR2 FQNEAQ (reference sequence). The CDR3 is made up of 13 amino acids. Full variable domain (outside the CDR3, taken from reference TRBV7-9 and TRBJ2-5): DTGVSQNPRHKITKRGQNVTFRCDPISEHNRLYWYRQTLGQGPEFLTYFQNEAQLEKSRLLSDRFSAERPKGSFSTLEIQRTEQGDSAMYLCASSRTPGETQYFGPGTRLLVL.

V usage is TRBV19 and J usage is TRBJ2-2; D gene unclear. Per germline, CDR1 LNHDA and CDR2 SQIVND (reference sequence). The V gene lost 5 bases and the J gene lost 0 bases, with 13 bases spanning the gap. CDR3 length: 16 residues. In DNA, the CDR3 is TGTGCCAGTAGTTCGCCCCCGGGTGCGAACACCGGGGAGCTGTTTTTT. The encoded protein is CASSSPPGANTGELFF.

The CDR3 protein is CASSLELNTEAFF. In nucleotides, the CDR3 is TGTGCCAGCAGCTTGGAGCTGAACACTGAAGCTTTCTTT. The chain employs TRBV5-8 and TRBJ1-1; D gene ambiguous. Trimming pared 0 bases from V and 0 bases from J, leaving 3 bases between. Germline loops: CDR1 SGHTS, CDR2 YDEGEE. The CDR3 sequence is 13 residues long.

The chain is built from TRBV7-3 and TRBJ2-5; 7 nucleotides line up with TRBD1. V was pared by 2 bases and J by 3 bases, with 3 bases of the junction left unmatched. Looked up from germline, CDR1 is SGHTA and CDR2 is FQGTGA. The length of the CDR3 is 14 residues. The CDR3 coding sequence is TGTGCCAGCAGCTTATTGGGACAGAAAGAGACCCAGTACTTC. It is translated as CASSLLGQKETQYF.